This T cell receptor beta chain is from a study of metastatic and nonmetastatic thyroid tumors. Study-level background: Repertoires of blood and of tissue (tumor or nodule) from malignant and benign thyroid patients were compared.

There are 15 residues in the CDR3. CDR1 is MDHEN and CDR2 is SYDVKM in the germline V gene. Germline trimming cut 5 bases from V and 3 bases from J; bases unmatched to any gene: 6. Thyroid surgery was performed in patients who had received no treatment beforehand. This clone was observed many times. What it binds is not known. Authors' methods: A papillary thyroid cancer distant-metastasis classifier was built from CDR3 differences across clinicopathological groups. TCRdb re-called the PCR reads via MiXCR. These V and J calls derive from TCRdb rather than the authors' analysis. Of about 30,000 clones in the sample, 10% to 11% were seen once. Findings of the study overall: It was reportedly found that TCR beta diversity was significantly higher in malignant thyroid tumors than in benign nodules, a difference seen in both blood and tumor samples.

The sample was blood. This sequence was found in a female donor with papillary thyroid cancer or a benign thyroid nodule (not recorded which). Some clones in this sample may be carry-over from other donors' samples. The rearrangement joins TRBV28 to TRBJ1-4, with TRBD1 identical over 7 bases. The CDR3 DNA follows: TGTGCCAGCAGTGCTCCCGGGACAGCTAATGAAAAACTGTTTTTT. This codes for CASSAPGTANEKLFF. Combining the CDR3 with reference TRBV28 and TRBJ1-4 gives the whole variable domain DVKVTQSSRYLVKRTGEKVFLECVQDMDHENMFWYRQDPGLGLRLIYFSYDVKMKEKGDIPEGYSVSREKKERFSLILESASTNQTSMYLCASSAPGTANEKLFFGSGTQLSVL.